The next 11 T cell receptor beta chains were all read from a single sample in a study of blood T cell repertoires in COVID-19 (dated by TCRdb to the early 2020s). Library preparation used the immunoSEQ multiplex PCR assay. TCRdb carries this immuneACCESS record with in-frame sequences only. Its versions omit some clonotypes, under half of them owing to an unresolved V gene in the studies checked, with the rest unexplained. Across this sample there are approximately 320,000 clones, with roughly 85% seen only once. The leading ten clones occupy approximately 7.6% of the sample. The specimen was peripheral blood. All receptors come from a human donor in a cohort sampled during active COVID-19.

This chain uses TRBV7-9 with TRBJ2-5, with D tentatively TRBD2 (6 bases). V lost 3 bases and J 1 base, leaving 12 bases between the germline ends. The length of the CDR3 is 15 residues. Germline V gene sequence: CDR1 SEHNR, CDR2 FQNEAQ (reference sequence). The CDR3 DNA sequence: TGTGCCAGCAGCTTGACGGGACTCACCCAAGAGACCCAGTACTTC. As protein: CASSLTGLTQETQYF.

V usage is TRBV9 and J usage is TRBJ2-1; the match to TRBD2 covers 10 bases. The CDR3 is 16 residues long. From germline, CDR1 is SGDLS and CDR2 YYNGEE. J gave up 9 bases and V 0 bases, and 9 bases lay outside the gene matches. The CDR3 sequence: CASSVVERGGFSEQFF. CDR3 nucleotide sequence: TGTGCCAGCAGCGTAGTAGAGCGGGGGGGGTTCAGTGAGCAGTTCTTC.

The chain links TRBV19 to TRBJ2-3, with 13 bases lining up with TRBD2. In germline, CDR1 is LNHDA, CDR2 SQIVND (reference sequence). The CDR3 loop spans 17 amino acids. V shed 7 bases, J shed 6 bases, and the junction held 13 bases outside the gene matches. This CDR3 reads CASTQGGLAGWMDTQYF. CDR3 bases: TGTGCCAGTACCCAAGGGGGACTAGCGGGGTGGATGGATACGCAGTATTTT.

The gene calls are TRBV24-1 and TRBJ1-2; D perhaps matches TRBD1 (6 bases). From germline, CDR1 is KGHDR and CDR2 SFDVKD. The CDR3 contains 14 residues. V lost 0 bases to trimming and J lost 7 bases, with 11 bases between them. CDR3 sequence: CATSDLSTGFGYTF. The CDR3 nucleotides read TGTGCCACCAGTGATTTGTCAACAGGGTTTGGCTACACCTTC.

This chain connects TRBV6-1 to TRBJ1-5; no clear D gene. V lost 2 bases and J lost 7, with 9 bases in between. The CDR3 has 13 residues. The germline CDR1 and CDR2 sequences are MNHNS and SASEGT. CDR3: CASSESGLQPQHF. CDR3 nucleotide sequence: TGTGCCAGCAGTGAATCAGGTTTGCAGCCCCAGCATTTT.

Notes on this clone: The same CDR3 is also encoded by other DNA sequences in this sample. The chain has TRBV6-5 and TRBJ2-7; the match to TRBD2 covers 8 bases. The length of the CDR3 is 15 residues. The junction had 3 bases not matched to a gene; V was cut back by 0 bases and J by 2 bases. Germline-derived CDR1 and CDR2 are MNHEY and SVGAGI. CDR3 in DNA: TGTGCCAGCAGTTACTCGACCGGGGGGGCCTACGAGCAGTACTTC. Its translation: CASSYSTGGAYEQYF.

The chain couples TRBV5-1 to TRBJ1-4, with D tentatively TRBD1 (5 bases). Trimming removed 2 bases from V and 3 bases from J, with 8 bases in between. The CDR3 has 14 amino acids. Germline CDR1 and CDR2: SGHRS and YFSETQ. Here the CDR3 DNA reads TGCGCCAGCAGCTTTGGACATTCTAATGAAAAACTGTTTTTT. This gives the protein CASSFGHSNEKLFF.

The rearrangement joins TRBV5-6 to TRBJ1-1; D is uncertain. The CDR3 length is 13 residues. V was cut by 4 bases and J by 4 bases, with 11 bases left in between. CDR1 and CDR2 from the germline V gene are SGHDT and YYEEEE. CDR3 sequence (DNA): TGTGCCAGCAGCCCCAGCGGGATCACTGAAGCTTTCTTT. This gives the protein CASSPSGITEAFF.

This CDR3 reads CASSFRAGQFF. Here the CDR3 DNA reads TGTGCCAGCAGTTTCAGAGCAGGACAGTTCTTC. The genes are TRBV12-3 or TRBV12-4 and TRBJ2-1, with D uncertain. Trimming shortened V by 3 bases and J by 13 bases, and 10 bases separated the two germline ends. The CDR3 is 11 amino acids.

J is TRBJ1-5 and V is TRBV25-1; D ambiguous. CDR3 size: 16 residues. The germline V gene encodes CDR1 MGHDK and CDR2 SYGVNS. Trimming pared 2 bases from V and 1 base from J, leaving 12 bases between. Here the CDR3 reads CASSETRYGSNQPQHF. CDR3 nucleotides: TGTGCCAGCAGTGAAACGAGGTATGGGAGCAATCAGCCCCAGCATTTT.

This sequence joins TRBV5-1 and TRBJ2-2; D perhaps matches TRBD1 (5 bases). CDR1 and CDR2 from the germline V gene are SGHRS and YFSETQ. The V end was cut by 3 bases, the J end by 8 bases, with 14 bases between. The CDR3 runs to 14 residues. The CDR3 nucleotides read TGCGCCAGCAGCTCGGACACCCAGGGAGGGGAGCTGTTTTTT. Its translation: CASSSDTQGGELFF.